The source of this T cell receptor (beta chain) is a study of blood T cell repertoires in COVID-19. Study context: The United States, Italy and Spain provided the acute and convalescent COVID-19 samples.

There are 19 residues in the CDR3. Trimming stripped 3 bases from V and 1 base from J, with 24 bases between. Per germline, CDR1 SGHDT and CDR2 YYEEEE. Original analysis: By means of reference gene primer amplification, nucleated cell counts were estimated. Profiling relied on immunoSEQ multiplex PCR, and the TCRdb table lists in-frame clones only, not all of them. That table supplies the V and J calls and clone size; D and trimming were determined from the DNA. Found here are 300,000 to 350,000 clones, 80% to 95% of them singletons; the top ten hold around 6.8%. This clone was observed a handful of times.

The source of this sequence is a woman in her 30s with COVID-19, enrolled during active disease. This rearrangement joins TRBV5-6 to TRBJ2-3; tentative D call: TRBD2 (10 bases). Material for sequencing was peripheral blood. This CDR3 reads CASSSLGQGGLAGTDTQYF. CDR3 DNA: TGTGCCAGCAGCTCATTGGGACAGGGCGGACTAGCGGGCACAGATACGCAGTATTTT.